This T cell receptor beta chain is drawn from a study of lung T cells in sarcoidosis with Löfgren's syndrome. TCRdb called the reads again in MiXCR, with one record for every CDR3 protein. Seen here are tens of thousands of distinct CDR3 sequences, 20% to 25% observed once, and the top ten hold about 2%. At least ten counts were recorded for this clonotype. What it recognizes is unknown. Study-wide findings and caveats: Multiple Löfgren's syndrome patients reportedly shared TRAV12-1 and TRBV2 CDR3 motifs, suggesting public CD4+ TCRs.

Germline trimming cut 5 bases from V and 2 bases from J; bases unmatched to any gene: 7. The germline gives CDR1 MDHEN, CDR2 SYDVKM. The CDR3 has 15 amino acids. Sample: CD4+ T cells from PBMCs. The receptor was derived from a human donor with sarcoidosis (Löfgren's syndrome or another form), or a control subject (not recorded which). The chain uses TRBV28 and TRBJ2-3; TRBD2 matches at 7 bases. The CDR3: CASSLPTSHTDTQYF. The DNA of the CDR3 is TGTGCCAGCAGTCTACCGACTAGCCACACAGATACGCAGTATTTT.